This T cell receptor beta chain emerged from a study of shared clonotypes between healthy human individuals. On the study more broadly: Aged 18 to 49, the donors were a couple of women and three men. The study used three CD4 naive, three CD4 memory, two CD8 naive and one CD8 memory plate per donor. Study-wide results and caveats: Generation of non-shared clonotypes was less probable than generation of clonotypes shared by all four donors.

Method: immunoSEQ multiplex PCR; TCRdb's copy keeps in-frame clones and lacks some. The table records about 2.3 million clones, approximately 93% of them present only once. It was into CD45RA+ naive and CD45RA-negative memory subsets that the CD4+ cells were split. Turning to this clone: Its antigen is unknown.

Trimming cost V 11 bases and J 0 bases, with 10 bases left between them. Per germline, CDR1 MNHNS and CDR2 SASEGT. The CDR3 totals 13 residues. J is TRBJ2-2 and V is TRBV6-1, with D maybe TRBD1 (5 bases). The clonotype originates from a man aged 18 to 29 in good health. Some clones in this sample may be carry-over from other donors' samples. Sequencing was carried out using naive CD4+ T cells from PBMCs. As to subset: CD45RA+ positively selected. The CDR3 DNA sequence: TGTGCCTCCAGGGTCTCGAACACCGGGGAGCTGTTTTTT. Encoded protein: CASRVSNTGELFF.